The T cell receptor beta chain described here comes from a study of T cell changes during pregnancy in multiple sclerosis. Clones were sequenced by immunoSEQ multiplex PCR, and TCRdb holds only the in-frame ones, with some missing. The sample has 80,000 to 130,000 clones, 90% to 95% seen once. The germline V and J ends were trimmed by 0 bases and 1 base, with 11 bases remaining between them. Germline V gene data show CDR1 as SGHRS and CDR2 as YFSETQ. This CDR3 contains 16 residues. The TCR sequence derives from a female donor with multiple sclerosis, enrolled in a pregnancy study. Sequencing was performed on peripheral blood, taken before pregnancy. V gene TRBV5-1 combines with J gene TRBJ2-1, with D perhaps matching TRBD2 (6 bases). CDR3 sequence: CASSLEGGVSYNEQFF. The CDR3 DNA sequence: TGCGCCAGCAGCTTGGAGGGCGGGGTGTCCTACAATGAGCAGTTCTTC.